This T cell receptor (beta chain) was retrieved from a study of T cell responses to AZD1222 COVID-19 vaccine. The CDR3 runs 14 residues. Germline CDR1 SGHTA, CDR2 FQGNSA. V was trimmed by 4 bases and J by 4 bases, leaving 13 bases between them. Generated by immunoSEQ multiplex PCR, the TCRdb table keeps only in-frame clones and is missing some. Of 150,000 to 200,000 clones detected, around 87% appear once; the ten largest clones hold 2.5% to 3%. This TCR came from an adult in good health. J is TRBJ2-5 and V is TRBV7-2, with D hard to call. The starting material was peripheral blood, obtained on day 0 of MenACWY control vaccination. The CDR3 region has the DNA TGTGCCAGCAGCTCCGGTTGGCTCCCAGAGACCCAGTACTTC. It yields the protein CASSSGWLPETQYF.